This T cell receptor beta chain was captured by sequencing in a study of Ad26.COV2.S vaccination and SARS-CoV-2 variants. Generated by immunoSEQ multiplex PCR, the TCRdb table keeps only in-frame clones and is missing some. This table holds over 200,000 clones, roughly 88% found once. There are 15 residues in the CDR3. Trimming stripped 3 bases from V and 0 bases from J, with 9 bases between. Germline V gene sequence: CDR1 SGHTA, CDR2 FQGNSA. Treatment noted: 19 received Ad26.COV2.S at low or high dose, single or two shots; about 5 received placebo; per-sample allocation not given. Sampling took place 63 days after the first vaccine or placebo injection. Whoever gave the sample was an adult aged 18-55 years in Boston.

The specimen comprised peripheral blood, sampled in a trial of Ad26.COV2.S vaccine versus placebo. V gene TRBV7-2 combines with J gene TRBJ1-5, with D possibly matching TRBD1 (5 bases). The receptor comes from a person between 18 and 65 years old who received the Ad26.COV2.S COVID-19 vaccine or a placebo. CDR3 loop: CASSLGHYSNQPQHF. The CDR3 DNA is TGTGCCAGCAGCTTGGGGCACTATAGCAATCAGCCCCAGCATTTT.